The 25 T cell receptor beta chains reported below all come from one sample, sequenced in a study of cytomegalovirus exposure and HLA in healthy donors. With 60 Vbeta and 13 Jbeta primers, the PCR was carried out. Generated by immunoSEQ multiplex PCR, the TCRdb table keeps only in-frame clones and is missing some. This table holds 95,000 to 100,000 clones, about 81% found once. The sample consisted of PBMCs. These receptors all come from a man in his forties or fifties in good health and CMV-seronegative.

As DNA, the CDR3 is TGTGCCAGCAGCTCGGACAGGGTTAATGGCGAGCAGTACTTC. Encoded protein: CASSSDRVNGEQYF. The chain couples TRBV7-2 to TRBJ2-7, with 8 bases lining up with TRBD1. J was trimmed by 6 bases and V by 4 bases; bases with no gene match: 8. CDR3 length: 14 amino acids. The germline CDR1 and CDR2 sequences are SGHTA and FQGNSA. The full variable domain, in which reference TRBV7-2 and TRBJ2-7 provide the parts outside the CDR3, is GAGVSQSPSNKVTEKGKDVELRCDPISGHTALYWYRQSLGQGLEFLIYFQGNSAPDKSGLPSDRFSAERTGGSVSTLTIQRTQQEDSAVYLCASSSDRVNGEQYFGPGTRLTVT.

A remark on this clone: At one of its ends the junction is not consistent with the germline gene, which may arise from a read error. The genes are TRBV7-9 and TRBJ2-7, with D unclear. The CDR3 spans 13 residues. CDR1 is SEHNR, CDR2 FQNEAQ, per germline (reference sequence). CDR3 in amino acids: CSSSLYRHYEQYF. The CDR3 DNA follows: TGTTCCAGCAGCTTGTACAGACACTACGAGCAGTACTTC.

The chain employs TRBV5-1 and TRBJ2-6, with D unresolved. V shed 3 bases and J shed 2 bases, with 6 bases lying between them. The CDR3 consists of 14 residues. The germline gives CDR1 SGHRS, CDR2 YFSETQ. This CDR3 reads CASSSQTGANVLTF. CDR3 sequence (DNA): TGCGCCAGCAGCTCCCAAACTGGGGCCAACGTCCTGACTTTC.

V and J are TRBV19 and TRBJ2-5; TRBD2 matches at 8 bases. V gave up 3 bases and J gave up 5 bases; unmatched junction bases: 8. The CDR3 spans 15 residues. Germline V gene lookup returns CDR1 LNHDA and CDR2 SQIVND (reference sequence). The CDR3 nucleotides read TGTGCCAGTAGTATCAGGCGGGGGGTAGGTGAGACCCAGTACTTC. It yields the protein CASSIRRGVGETQYF.

This clone was counted between two and nine times. The chain carries TRBV5-1 and TRBJ2-3; D might be TRBD2 (6 bases). V dropped 0 bases and J dropped 2 bases, with 16 bases sitting between them. Germline values: CDR1 SGHRS, CDR2 YFSETQ. The CDR3 is 17 residues long. The chain's CDR3 is CASSLGGDLPSTDTQYF. CDR3 DNA sequence: TGCGCCAGCAGCTTGGGGGGGGATTTGCCCTCCACAGATACGCAGTATTTT.

This clone was found once. The V gene is TRBV9, the J gene TRBJ2-7; D ambiguous. V was trimmed by 0 bases and J by 2 bases, leaving 9 bases between them. The germline CDR1 and CDR2 sequences are SGDLS and YYNGEE. This CDR3 contains 14 residues. The CDR3 nucleotides are TGTGCCAGCAGCGTAGGTGGGCGAACCTACGAGCAGTACTTC. Its translation: CASSVGGRTYEQYF.

This chain links TRBV29-1 with TRBJ2-7, with 9 bases identical to TRBD1. After removal of 6 bases from V and 5 bases from J, the junction contained 8 bases not matched to a gene. CDR3 length: 13 amino acids. Germline CDR1 is SQVTM and CDR2 is ANQGSEA. The CDR3 region is CSVRGTGSDEQYF. CDR3 DNA sequence: TGCAGCGTCAGGGGGACAGGGAGCGACGAGCAGTACTTC.

V gene TRBV4-2 combines with J gene TRBJ2-1, with D possibly being TRBD2 (6 bases). The CDR3 contains 16 residues. Germline assignment: CDR1 LGHNA and CDR2 YNFKEQ. Trimming shortened V by 1 base and J by 2 bases, and 12 bases separated the two germline ends. CDR3 DNA: TGTGCCAGCAGCCAAGGTCGGGGGTCCGCCTACAATGAGCAGTTCTTC. This gives the protein CASSQGRGSAYNEQFF.

Points on this clone: Other DNA variants within this sample encode the same CDR3. The genes are TRBV5-1 and TRBJ2-5, with D possibly TRBD1 on 5 matching bases. This CDR3 is built from 14 residues. V lost 2 bases, J lost 1 base, and 9 bases lay in between. Germline CDR1 reads SGHRS; CDR2 reads YFSETQ. In DNA form, the CDR3 reads TGCGCCAGCAGCTTAGACAGCGTCCAAGAGACCCAGTACTTC. Protein product: CASSLDSVQETQYF.

The table lists this clone with a count of one. The rearrangement joins TRBV6-5 to TRBJ1-2; tentative D call: TRBD1 (5 bases). Germline V gives CDR1 MNHEY, CDR2 SVGAGI. The CDR3 totals 15 residues. Trimming removed 6 bases from V and 4 bases from J, with 18 bases in between. As DNA, the CDR3 is TGTGCCAGCAGCCCCTCAGGGTCCCCCAGCTATGGCTACACCTTC. Its protein product is CASSPSGSPSYGYTF.

V and J are TRBV28 and TRBJ1-1; the D is unclear. From germline, CDR1 is MDHEN and CDR2 SYDVKM. This CDR3 region has 15 residues. DNA of the CDR3: TGTGGGGTGTGTGGGCGCCGGTTTGTGTGCACTGAAGCTTTCTTT. Translated, it gives CGVCGRRFVCTEAFF.

J is TRBJ1-2 and V is TRBV18; D gene unclear. This CDR3 spans 12 amino acids. Trimming took 6 bases from V and 8 from J, leaving 13 bases between them. The germline V gene encodes CDR1 KGHSH and CDR2 LQKENI. As DNA, the CDR3 is TGTGCCAGCTCCTTCTTCAGCGGAGGCTACACCTTC. This translates into CASSFFSGGYTF. Drawing the rest from reference TRBV18 and TRBJ1-2, the complete variable domain is NAGVMQNPRHLVRRRGQEARLRCSPMKGHSHVYWYRQLPEEGLKFMVYLQKENIIDESGMPKERFSAEFPKEGPSILRIQQVVRGDSAAYFCASSFFSGGYTFGSGTRLTVV.

This clone showed up just a few times. The chain employs TRBV6-6 and TRBJ1-4, with D maybe TRBD1 (6 bases). Germline V gene lookup returns CDR1 MNHNY and CDR2 SVGAGI (reference sequence). V shed 10 bases and J shed 8 bases, with 20 bases lying between them. The CDR3 covers 14 residues. This CDR3 reads CATQAGAAGEKLFF. The CDR3 nucleotides read TGTGCCACCCAGGCGGGGGCAGCCGGGGAAAAACTGTTTTTT.

This clone was seen a few times. This rearrangement joins TRBV19 to TRBJ2-3, with D possibly being TRBD2 (5 bases). Germline values: CDR1 LNHDA, CDR2 SQIVND (reference sequence). V was shortened by 6 bases and J by 1 base, with 14 bases between the two germline ends. This CDR3 region has 15 residues. This CDR3 reads CASSHGSGGTDTQYF. Here the CDR3 DNA reads TGTGCCAGTAGCCATGGATCCGGGGGCACAGATACGCAGTATTTT.

With regard to this clone: The junction departs from the called germline gene at one end, perhaps through a read error. The V call is TRBV7-7, the J call TRBJ2-5; D ambiguous. CDR1 is SSHAT and CDR2 is FNYEAQ in the germline V gene (reference sequence). CDR3 length: 12 residues. DNA of the CDR3: TGTGCTAGCAGCTTAGTCGGGGAGACCCAGTACTTC. Protein product: CASSLVGETQYF.

J is TRBJ2-3 and V is TRBV19; the match to TRBD2 covers 9 bases. This CDR3 spans 16 amino acids. J lost 4 bases, V lost 5 bases, and 10 bases had no gene match. The germline CDR1 and CDR2 sequences are LNHDA and SQIVND (reference sequence). CDR3 in amino acids: CASSVAGAIGADTQYF. For the CDR3, the DNA is TGTGCCAGTAGTGTAGCGGGAGCAATTGGGGCAGATACGCAGTATTTT.

The chain uses TRBV13 and TRBJ2-6; D possibly corresponds to TRBD1 (5 bases). The CDR3 extends over 15 amino acids. Germline V gene data show CDR1 as PRHDT and CDR2 as FYEKMQ (reference sequence). V gave up 4 bases and J gave up 0 bases, with 7 bases separating them. This CDR3 reads CASSYRGSGANVLTF. Here the CDR3 DNA reads TGTGCCAGCAGCTATAGGGGCTCTGGGGCCAACGTCCTGACTTTC. Full variable domain (rest looked up from reference TRBV13 and TRBJ2-6): AAGVIQSPRHLIKEKRETATLKCYPIPRHDTVYWYQQGPGQDPQFLISFYEKMQSDKGSIPDRFSAQQFSDYHSELNMSSLELGDSALYFCASSYRGSGANVLTFGAGSRLTVL.

The chain combines TRBV6-1 with TRBJ2-7, with D tentatively TRBD1 (5 bases). Germline CDR1 is MNHNS and CDR2 is SASEGT. This CDR3 contains 14 residues. Between the trimmed V and J ends, which lost 6 bases and 3 bases, there was a span of 15 bases. The chain's CDR3 is CASSETYDSYEQYF. The CDR3 region has the DNA TGTGCCAGCAGCGAAACCTACGACAGCTACGAGCAGTACTTC.

DNA of the CDR3: TGTGCCAGCAGAATTCAGGGGGCTAGAAACACCGGGGAGCTGTTTTTT. This codes for CASRIQGARNTGELFF. The chain couples TRBV7-9 to TRBJ2-2; TRBD1 agrees at 8 bases. The germline V gene encodes CDR1 SEHNR and CDR2 FQNEAQ (reference sequence). CDR3 length: 16 amino acids. Trimming at V came to 6 bases and at J to 2 bases, leaving 8 bases not matched to a gene. Full variable domain (remainder filled in from reference TRBV7-9 and TRBJ2-2): DTGVSQNPRHKITKRGQNVTFRCDPISEHNRLYWYRQTLGQGPEFLTYFQNEAQLEKSRLLSDRFSAERPKGSFSTLEIQRTEQGDSAMYLCASRIQGARNTGELFFGEGSRLTVL.

This clone has more than one count but fewer than ten. V is TRBV5-4 and J is TRBJ2-1; 8 bases fit TRBD2. With 2 bases clipped from V and 0 bases from J, the junction kept 4 bases outside the gene matches. Germline V gives CDR1 SGHNT, CDR2 YYREEE (reference sequence). The CDR3 covers 16 residues. The CDR3 protein is CASSFLSGSSYNEQFF. The CDR3 DNA reads TGTGCCAGCAGCTTCTTGAGCGGGAGCTCCTACAATGAGCAGTTCTTC.

The rearrangement links TRBV29-1 to TRBJ2-7; 9 positions agree with TRBD1. There are 16 residues in the CDR3. The germline V gene has CDR1 SQVTM and CDR2 ANQGSEA. V gave up 6 bases and J gave up 5 bases; unmatched junction bases: 17. The CDR3 region has the DNA TGCAGCGTCCCTAGATCGGCACAGGGGGCGTACGACGAGCAGTACTTC. It codes for CSVPRSAQGAYDEQYF.

The chain has TRBV10-1 and TRBJ2-6; D not certain. Trimming stripped 0 bases from V and 4 bases from J, with 10 bases between. CDR3 length: 16 residues. Germline CDR1 WNHNN, CDR2 SYGVQD (reference sequence). For the CDR3, the DNA is TGCGCCAGCAGTGAGTCGAAAACAGAAGGGGCCAACGTCCTGACTTTC. This encodes CASSESKTEGANVLTF.

The chain employs TRBV6-1 and TRBJ2-3; D remains ambiguous. There are 12 residues in the CDR3. The V gene lost 10 bases and the J gene lost 6 bases, with 14 bases spanning the gap. Germline lookup yields CDR1 MNHNS and CDR2 SASEGT. Written as DNA, the CDR3 is TGTGCCACTAATGGTAATCACGATACGCAGTATTTT. Translation: CATNGNHDTQYF.

V is TRBV6-5 and J is TRBJ2-3; 7 bases fit TRBD2. Germline trimming cut 0 bases from V and 0 bases from J; bases unmatched to any gene: 3. CDR3 length: 16 amino acids. CDR1 and CDR2 from the germline V gene are MNHEY and SVGAGI. The DNA of the CDR3 is TGTGCCAGCAGTTACTCGCTAGCGGCGAGCACAGATACGCAGTATTTT. Translation gives CASSYSLAASTDTQYF.

The rearrangement links TRBV7-9 to TRBJ2-1; 8 bases line up with TRBD1. The CDR3 loop spans 13 amino acids. Germline V lookup: CDR1 SEHNR, CDR2 FQNEAQ (reference sequence). V trimming: 9 bases; J trimming: 6 bases; junction bases outside the gene matches: 7. This CDR3 reads CASEGQGGNEQFF. DNA for the CDR3: TGTGCCAGTGAAGGACAGGGTGGCAATGAGCAGTTCTTC.